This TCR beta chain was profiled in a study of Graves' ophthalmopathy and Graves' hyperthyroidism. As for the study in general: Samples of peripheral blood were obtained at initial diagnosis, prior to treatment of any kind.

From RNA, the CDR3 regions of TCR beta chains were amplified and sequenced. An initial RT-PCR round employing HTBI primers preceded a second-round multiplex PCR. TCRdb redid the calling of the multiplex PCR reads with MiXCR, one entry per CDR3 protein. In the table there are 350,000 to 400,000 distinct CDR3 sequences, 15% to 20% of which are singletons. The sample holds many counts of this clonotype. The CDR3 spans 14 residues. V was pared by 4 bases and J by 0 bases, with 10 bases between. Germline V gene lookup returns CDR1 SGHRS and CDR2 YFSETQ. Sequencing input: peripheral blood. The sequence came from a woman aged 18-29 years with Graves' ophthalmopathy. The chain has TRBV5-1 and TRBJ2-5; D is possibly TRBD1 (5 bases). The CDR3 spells CASSPDINQETQYF. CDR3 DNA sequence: TGCGCCAGCAGCCCGGACATTAACCAAGAGACCCAGTACTTC.